The entry that follows covers one T cell receptor (beta chain) sequence. Per the original methods: The authors estimated nucleated cell counts from reference gene primer amplification. The data were produced by immunoSEQ multiplex PCR, yet TCRdb's version contains in-frame clones alone and is incomplete. The D gene and trimming were derived from the DNA, and the V and J assignments and clone size from that table. The sample holds approximately 15,000 clones, around 90% seen once. The record originates from a study of blood T cell repertoires in COVID-19. In the study overall: The study drew acute and convalescent COVID-19 samples from the United States, Italy and Spain.

Sequenced: peripheral blood. The TCR sequence derives from a man between 60 and 75 years old with active COVID-19.

The CDR3 loop is CASSLHRGSGYTF. The DNA for the CDR3 is TGTGCCAGCAGTTTGCACAGGGGAAGTGGCTACACCTTC. The V call is TRBV27, the J call TRBJ1-2, with 7 positions matching TRBD1. This CDR3 has 13 amino acids. With 3 bases clipped from V and 7 bases from J, the junction kept 5 bases outside the gene matches. CDR1 is MNHEY, CDR2 SMNVEV, per germline (reference sequence).